The 14 T cell receptor beta chains below come from one sample, sequenced in a study of blood T cell repertoires in COVID-19. Clones were sequenced by immunoSEQ multiplex PCR, and TCRdb holds only the in-frame ones, with some missing. The sample has about 21,000 clones; roughly 85% are singletons. What was sequenced was peripheral blood. Every receptor here comes from an older man with acute or convalescent COVID-19.

The chain is built from TRBV11-2 and TRBJ1-3; D unclear. CDR3 length: 14 amino acids. CDR1 SGHAT and CDR2 FQNNGV come from the germline V gene. V was shortened by 5 bases and J by 1 base, with 9 bases between the two germline ends. Here the CDR3 DNA reads TGTGCCAGCAGCGTAGGGAGTTCTGGAAACACCATATATTTT. Translation gives CASSVGSSGNTIYF.

The rearrangement uses TRBV6-5 and TRBJ1-1; D is unresolved. This CDR3 is built from 13 residues. V lost 5 bases, J lost 6 bases, and 13 bases lay in between. CDR1 and CDR2 (germline): MNHEY, SVGAGI. As DNA, the CDR3 is TGTGCCAGCAGTCAACCAGAGAGCGCTGAAGCTTTCTTT. Its protein product is CASSQPESAEAFF.

This clone was detected only once. This sequence joins TRBV28 and TRBJ1-6, with a possible D match to TRBD1 (6 bases). In germline, CDR1 is MDHEN, CDR2 SYDVKM. Trimming shortened V by 4 bases and J by 15 bases, and 22 bases separated the two germline ends. The CDR3 runs to 15 residues. Written as DNA, the CDR3 is TGTGCCAGCAGTTCCCCTACAGGGAAAACCCTCCACCTCCACTTT. Its protein is CASSSPTGKTLHLHF. Full variable domain (remainder filled in from reference TRBV28 and TRBJ1-6): DVKVTQSSRYLVKRTGEKVFLECVQDMDHENMFWYRQDPGLGLRLIYFSYDVKMKEKGDIPEGYSVSREKKERFSLILESASTNQTSMYLCASSSPTGKTLHLHFGNGTRLTVT.

V is TRBV6-2 or TRBV6-3 and J is TRBJ2-1; 14 bases line up with TRBD2. Germline lookup yields CDR1 MNHEY and CDR2 SVGEGT. V lost 5 bases and J lost 10; bases outside the gene matches: 4. This CDR3 spans 14 amino acids. The CDR3 loop reads CASSRLAGGPEQFF. CDR3 sequence (DNA): TGTGCCAGCAGTCGACTAGCGGGGGGGCCGGAGCAGTTCTTC.

The rearrangement uses TRBV10-3 and TRBJ2-5; the match to TRBD2 covers 8 bases. There are 17 residues in the CDR3. Germline CDR1 reads ENHRY; CDR2 reads SYGVKD. The junction had 11 bases not matched to a gene; V was cut back by 0 bases and J by 5 bases. Written as DNA, the CDR3 is TGTGCCATCAGTGAGTCCGGGGGGGGCATCTACGAGGAGACCCAGTACTTC. As protein: CAISESGGGIYEETQYF.

This chain joins TRBV28 and TRBJ1-4; the match to TRBD1 covers 8 bases. The length of the CDR3 is 15 residues. Unmatched junction bases numbered 5, after V lost 5 bases and J lost 3 bases. The V gene's germline CDR1 is MDHEN and CDR2 SYDVKM. CDR3 in amino acids: CASSVRTGPNEKLFF. Here the CDR3 DNA reads TGTGCCAGCAGTGTAAGGACAGGGCCTAATGAAAAACTGTTTTTT.

The V and J genes are TRBV5-1 and TRBJ2-3; no clear D. The CDR3 is 16 residues long. CDR1 is SGHRS and CDR2 is YFSETQ in the germline V gene. Deletions cut 0 bases from V and 4 bases from J, with 15 bases between. The CDR3, as DNA: TGCGCCAGCAGCTTGGCCCTCGGGTCAGAGTCAGATACGCAGTATTTT. Protein: CASSLALGSESDTQYF. The whole variable domain, remainder taken from reference TRBV5-1 and TRBJ2-3, is KAGVTQTPRYLIKTRGQQVTLSCSPISGHRSVSWYQQTPGQGLQFLFEYFSETQRNKGNFPGRFSGRQFSNSRSEMNVSTLELGDSALYLCASSLALGSESDTQYFGPGTRLTVL.

The chain joins TRBV6-6 to TRBJ2-3; 10 bases fit TRBD2. The germline CDR1 and CDR2 sequences are MNHNY and SVGAGI (reference sequence). The CDR3 length is 15 residues. Trimming removed 6 bases from V and 3 bases from J; junction bases left unmatched: 6. CDR3 coding DNA: TGTGCCAGCAGAGAAAGCGGGGGGGCAACAGATACGCAGTATTTT. This sequence encodes CASRESGGATDTQYF.

The CDR3 loop reads CASSLGPRDHRASTDTQYF. DNA for the CDR3: TGTGCCAGCAGCTTAGGACCGCGGGATCACCGTGCTAGCACAGATACGCAGTATTTT. This chain links TRBV7-3 with TRBJ2-3; possible D gene TRBD2, 6 bases. The germline V gene encodes CDR1 SGHTA and CDR2 FQGTGA. V was clipped by 2 bases and J by 0 bases, with 21 bases between them. The CDR3 is 19 amino acids.

This chain links TRBV12-3 or TRBV12-4 with TRBJ1-1; tentative D call: TRBD1 (6 bases). The V end lost 6 bases, the J end lost 3 bases, and 11 bases lay between the germline ends. The CDR3 spans 13 residues. The CDR3 DNA is TGTGCCAGCAGCTTCCGACAGGACACTGAAGCTTTCTTT. Encoded protein: CASSFRQDTEAFF.

The chain is built from TRBV7-2 and TRBJ1-5; weak D call: TRBD1 (6 bases). The CDR3 is 14 residues long. From germline, CDR1 is SGHTA and CDR2 FQGNSA. V dropped 1 base and J dropped 2 bases, with 6 bases sitting between them. CDR3 nucleotide sequence: TGTGCCAGCAGCTTAGACAGGGGCAATCAGCCCCAGCATTTT. Amino acid sequence: CASSLDRGNQPQHF.

V usage is TRBV5-4 and J usage is TRBJ2-7, with 7 positions matching TRBD1. Germline V gene lookup returns CDR1 SGHNT and CDR2 YYREEE (reference sequence). V lost 4 bases and J lost 2; bases outside the gene matches: 6. The CDR3 consists of 14 residues. The CDR3 DNA sequence: TGTGCCAGCAGCGTACCGGGACAGCCCTACGAGCAGTACTTC. This gives the protein CASSVPGQPYEQYF.

This chain links TRBV27 with TRBJ1-4, with D tentatively TRBD1 (5 bases). Germline loops: CDR1 MNHEY, CDR2 SMNVEV (reference sequence). Between the trimmed V and J ends, which lost 6 bases and 4 bases, there was a span of 12 bases. This CDR3 contains 14 residues. Written as DNA, the CDR3 is TGTGCCAGCAGATCAGGGTTGTTTAATGAAAAACTGTTTTTT. It encodes CASRSGLFNEKLFF.

A few counts support this clone. The chain is built from TRBV5-6 and TRBJ2-7; the D is unclear. Looked up from germline, CDR1 is SGHDT and CDR2 is YYEEEE. The CDR3 is 13 residues long. The V gene lost 4 bases and the J gene lost 9 bases, with 17 bases spanning the gap. The CDR3 DNA sequence: TGTGCCAGCAGCCTGTACGACCAACGGAGGCAGTACTTC. Amino acid sequence: CASSLYDQRRQYF. The full variable domain, its missing parts supplied by reference TRBV5-6 and TRBJ2-7, is DAGVTQSPTHLIKTRGQQVTLRCSPKSGHDTVSWYQQALGQGPQFIFQYYEEEERQRGNFPDRFSGHQFPNYSSELNVNALLLGDSALYLCASSLYDQRRQYFGPGTRLTVT.